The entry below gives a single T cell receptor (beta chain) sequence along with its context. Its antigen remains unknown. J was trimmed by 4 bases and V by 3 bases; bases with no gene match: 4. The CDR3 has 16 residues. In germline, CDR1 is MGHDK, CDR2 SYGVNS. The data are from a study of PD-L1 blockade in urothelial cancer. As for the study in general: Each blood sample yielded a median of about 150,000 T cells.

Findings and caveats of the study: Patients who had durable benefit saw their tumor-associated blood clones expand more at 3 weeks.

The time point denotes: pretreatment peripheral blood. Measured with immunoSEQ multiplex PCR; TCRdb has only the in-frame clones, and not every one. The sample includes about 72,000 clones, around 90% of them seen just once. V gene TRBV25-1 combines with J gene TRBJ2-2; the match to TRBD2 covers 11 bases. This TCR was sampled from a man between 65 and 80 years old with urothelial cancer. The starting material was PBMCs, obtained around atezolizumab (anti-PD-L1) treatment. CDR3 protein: CASSDLAGGFTGELFF. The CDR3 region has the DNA TGTGCCAGCAGTGACTTAGCGGGAGGGTTCACCGGGGAGCTGTTTTTT.